Following are 20 T cell receptor beta chains from one sample sequenced in a study of blood T cell repertoires in COVID-19. Assay: immunoSEQ multiplex PCR; the TCRdb copy retains only in-frame clones and omits some. The sample lists 200,000 to 300,000 clones, around 86% occurring once. The material sequenced was PBMCs or T cells enriched from blood (not recorded which). The receptors were gathered from a woman between 18 and 30 years old who had recovered from COVID-19.

The rearrangement uses TRBV9 and TRBJ1-4; possibly TRBD1 for D (6 bases). Germline V gene data show CDR1 as SGDLS and CDR2 as YYNGEE. The CDR3 has 16 amino acids. V lost 4 bases and J lost 5, with 18 bases in between. DNA of the CDR3: TGTGCCAGCAGCTCCCGACGGGACACGTCGAATGAAAAACTGTTTTTT. Its protein is CASSSRRDTSNEKLFF.

The genes are TRBV12-3 or TRBV12-4 and TRBJ2-3; D not certain. There are 12 residues in the CDR3. The V end lost 3 bases, the J end lost 8 bases, and 9 bases lay between the germline ends. The CDR3: CASSFDPGTQYF. CDR3 DNA: TGTGCCAGCAGTTTCGACCCGGGTACGCAGTATTTT.

This clone was seen once. The chain joins TRBV24-1 to TRBJ2-5, with 8 bases lining up with TRBD2. Trimming took 9 bases from V and 0 from J; bases not matched to a gene: 8. This CDR3 is 15 amino acids long. Germline V gene lookup returns CDR1 KGHDR and CDR2 SFDVKD. The CDR3 DNA sequence: TGTGCCACCGCAGAACTGACTAGCGACCAAGAGACCCAGTACTTC. It specifies CATAELTSDQETQYF.

The rearrangement joins TRBV7-8 to TRBJ2-1, with D possibly matching TRBD1 (6 bases). This CDR3 contains 12 residues. The V end lost 3 bases, the J end lost 8 bases, and 8 bases lay between the germline ends. Germline V gene sequence: CDR1 SGHVS, CDR2 FQNEAQ. For the CDR3, the DNA is TGTGCCAGCAGCTTCAGGGGAGATGAGCAGTTCTTC. Its translation: CASSFRGDEQFF.

The genes are TRBV2 and TRBJ1-6; 8 nucleotides align to TRBD1. Trimming took 5 bases from V and 9 from J; bases not matched to a gene: 9. CDR1 is SNHLY and CDR2 is FYNNEI in the germline V gene. The CDR3 has 15 residues. The CDR3 region has the DNA TGTGCCAGCAGTTACCAGGGGGCGAATATTTCACCCCTCCACTTT. Amino acids: CASSYQGANISPLHF.

The chain uses TRBV5-1 and TRBJ2-1; 13 bases are a match to TRBD2. CDR3 length equals 17 residues. Germline V gene data show CDR1 as SGHRS and CDR2 as YFSETQ. Trimming took 0 bases from V and 3 from J; bases not matched to a gene: 3. CDR3 DNA: TGCGCCAGCAGCTTGGGACTAGCGGGGGGCTACTACAATGAGCAGTTCTTC. It yields the protein CASSLGLAGGYYNEQFF.

This CDR3 reads CAFSGQVSNQPQHF. The CDR3 coding sequence is TGTGCCTTCTCAGGACAAGTTAGCAATCAGCCCCAGCATTTT. This chain links TRBV30 with TRBJ1-5, with a tentative D call TRBD1 (5 bases). Germline CDR1 reads GTSNPN; CDR2 reads SVGIG (reference sequence). Trimming cost V 7 bases and J 0 bases, with 13 bases left between them. The CDR3 covers 14 residues.

This chain joins TRBV7-6 and TRBJ2-7; 10 nucleotides line up with TRBD1. J lost 1 base, V lost 5 bases, and 5 bases had no gene match. The germline CDR1 and CDR2 sequences are SGHVS and FNYEAQ. The CDR3 is 15 residues long. The CDR3 protein is CASSADRGTSYEQYF. In DNA form, the CDR3 reads TGTGCCAGCAGCGCGGACAGGGGGACGTCCTACGAGCAGTACTTC.

The chain uses TRBV27 and TRBJ2-7, with TRBD1 as a possible D gene (5 bases). Germline CDR1 reads MNHEY; CDR2 reads SMNVEV (reference sequence). Deletions cut 2 bases from V and 6 bases from J, with 5 bases between. This CDR3 is built from 11 residues. In DNA, the CDR3 is TGTGCCAGCAGTTTAGGGGCCGAGCAGTACTTC. It codes for CASSLGAEQYF.

The V gene is TRBV7-2, the J gene TRBJ2-1, with D possibly being TRBD2 (7 bases). Trimming removed 2 bases at V and 0 bases at J, with 14 bases between. Germline CDR1 is SGHTA and CDR2 is FQGNSA. This CDR3 region has 17 residues. The CDR3, as DNA: TGTGCCAGCAGCTTAACTTCCCGGGGGGCCTCCTACAATGAGCAGTTCTTC. As protein: CASSLTSRGASYNEQFF.

The chain combines TRBV4-2 with TRBJ2-3; 10 bases align to TRBD2. CDR3 length: 19 amino acids. V gave up 1 base and J gave up 2 bases; unmatched junction bases: 12. CDR1 and CDR2 (germline): LGHNA, YNFKEQ. The CDR3 DNA reads TGTGCCAGCAGCCAAGTTCCAGCGGGAGGGCCCAAGAACACAGATACGCAGTATTTT. It codes for CASSQVPAGGPKNTDTQYF.

This chain uses TRBV4-1 with TRBJ1-2, with D possibly being TRBD1 (5 bases). Deletions cut 5 bases from V and 8 bases from J, with 15 bases between. The CDR3 sequence is 13 residues long. Germline V gene sequence: CDR1 MGHRA, CDR2 YSYEKL. DNA of the CDR3: TGCGCCAGCAGCTCACAGGAAGGGAACGGCTACACCTTC. This gives the protein CASSSQEGNGYTF.

The chain carries TRBV2 and TRBJ2-7; D may be TRBD1 (5 bases). The CDR3 is 12 residues long. The germline V and J ends were trimmed by 10 bases and 3 bases, with 13 bases remaining between them. In germline, CDR1 is SNHLY, CDR2 FYNNEI. The CDR3 nucleotides are TGTGCCATCACGGACAACTTCTACGAGCAGTACTTC. Protein: CAITDNFYEQYF.

The J gene is TRBJ1-5, the V gene TRBV27; 7 bases are a match to TRBD1. The germline V gene has CDR1 MNHEY and CDR2 SMNVEV (reference sequence). This CDR3 has 15 amino acids. With V trimmed by 5 bases and J by 5 bases, 9 bases remained unmatched. This CDR3 is CASSASTGIDQPQHF. In nucleotides, the CDR3 is TGTGCCAGCAGTGCATCGACAGGGATCGATCAGCCCCAGCATTTT.

This clone was detected only once. The chain has TRBV7-2 and TRBJ2-5; 8 bases match TRBD1. Germline CDR1 reads SGHTA; CDR2 reads FQGNSA. The CDR3 is 14 amino acids. With 6 bases clipped from V and 5 bases from J, the junction kept 8 bases outside the gene matches. The CDR3 sequence is CASRRTGFGETQYF. The CDR3, as DNA: TGTGCCAGCAGGCGGACAGGGTTTGGGGAGACCCAGTACTTC.

The rearrangement joins TRBV7-9 to TRBJ2-1; 9 nucleotides align to TRBD1. CDR3 length: 16 amino acids. The V gene end was trimmed by 2 bases and the J gene end by 12 bases; junction bases not matched to a gene: 14. CDR1 SEHNR and CDR2 FQNEAQ come from the germline V gene (reference sequence). Here the CDR3 reads CASSLTIRDRALGQFF. The DNA of the CDR3 is TGTGCCAGCAGCTTAACAATCCGGGACAGGGCTTTAGGGCAGTTCTTC.

This chain joins TRBV10-3 and TRBJ1-2; unclear D gene. The CDR3 has 18 amino acids. V gave up 2 bases and J gave up 8 bases, with 27 bases separating them. Per the germline V gene, CDR1 is ENHRY and CDR2 is SYGVKD. CDR3 region: CAISEHGGLNGIIRGYTF. CDR3 nucleotides: TGTGCCATCAGTGAGCACGGAGGGCTGAACGGGATAATAAGAGGCTACACCTTC.

The chain recombines TRBV7-8 with TRBJ2-3; a weak D match, TRBD2 (5 bases). The CDR3 is 15 amino acids. Deletions cut 4 bases from V and 0 bases from J, with 11 bases between. Germline CDR1 SGHVS, CDR2 FQNEAQ. The CDR3 here is CASSWSSYSTDTQYF. CDR3 DNA sequence: TGTGCCAGCAGCTGGTCTAGCTATAGCACAGATACGCAGTATTTT.

V usage is TRBV21-1 and J usage is TRBJ2-7; the table assigns TRBD2, which was not confirmed against the DNA. TRBV21-1 is a pseudogene segment. The CDR3 sequence is 15 residues long. In nucleotides, the CDR3 is TGTGCCAGCAGGGACCGGGGGGCCAGCTCCTACGAGCAGTACTTC. As protein: CASRDRGASSYEQYF.

V gene TRBV28 combines with J gene TRBJ2-1; the match to TRBD1 covers 10 bases. From germline, CDR1 is MDHEN and CDR2 SYDVKM. V dropped 7 bases and J dropped 4; count of bases not matched to a gene: 4. This CDR3 has 14 residues. The CDR3: CASTMDRGYNEQFF. CDR3 DNA: TGTGCCAGCACCATGGACAGGGGGTACAATGAGCAGTTCTTC.